The rows below give T cell receptor beta chains drawn from one sample of a study of a mutant IDH1 vaccine in newly diagnosed glioma. Data came from immunoSEQ multiplex PCR; TCRdb stores just in-frame clones and leaves some out. The sample gives 60,000 to 75,000 clones, around nine tenths of which show up once; approximately 2% is in the top ten. These receptors are not linked to any known antigen. Material: PBMCs, obtained from a glioma patient whose treatment included an IDH1 peptide vaccine. These receptors were obtained from a man in his thirties or forties with glioma. Each CDR3 is given with its conserved first and last residue. The order of the fields is J gene, D gene, clone size, V gene, CDR3 length, CDR3 DNA, CDR3 protein. A D gene is named only where the DNA matches it firmly. Rows give clone size only sometimes, using once, few, many, or a class for an expanded clone.

j_call: TRBJ2-3; d_call: TRBD1; clone_size: NA; v_call: TRBV25-1; cdr3_length: 14; cdr3_nt: TGTGCCAGCAGTGGGTGGACAGGGACAGATACGCAGTATTTT; cdr3_aa: CASSGWTGTDTQYF
j_call: TRBJ1-5; d_call: NA; clone_size: NA; v_call: TRBV19; cdr3_length: 12; cdr3_nt: TGTGCCAGTAGTAGCGGTACTCAGCCCCAGCATTTT; cdr3_aa: CASSSGTQPQHF
j_call: TRBJ2-2; d_call: TRBD2; clone_size: NA; v_call: TRBV4-3; cdr3_length: 16; cdr3_nt: TGCGCCAGCAGCGAATCGGGGGGGCCGGGCACCGGGGAGCTGTTTTTT; cdr3_aa: CASSESGGPGTGELFF
j_call: TRBJ1-2; d_call: NA; clone_size: NA; v_call: TRBV7-9; cdr3_length: 14; cdr3_nt: TGTGCCAGCAGCTTAGTTACTCCCTACTATGGCTACACCTTC; cdr3_aa: CASSLVTPYYGYTF
j_call: TRBJ2-7; d_call: NA; clone_size: NA; v_call: TRBV4-2; cdr3_length: 16; cdr3_nt: TGTGCCAGCAGCCATCTTTCTCGGGGCCTCTCCTACGAGCAGTACTTC; cdr3_aa: CASSHLSRGLSYEQYF
j_call: TRBJ2-5; d_call: TRBD2; clone_size: NA; v_call: TRBV10-3; cdr3_length: 16; cdr3_nt: TGTGCCATCAGTGATAGAGGCGGGGGGAAGGAGGAGACCCAGTACTTC; cdr3_aa: CAISDRGGGKEETQYF
j_call: TRBJ2-2; d_call: TRBD1; clone_size: NA; v_call: TRBV15; cdr3_length: 15; cdr3_nt: TGTGCCACCAGCAGGGACAGGGGAGATCCCGGGGAGCTGTTTTTT; cdr3_aa: CATSRDRGDPGELFF
j_call: TRBJ1-2; d_call: TRBD1; clone_size: once; v_call: TRBV19; cdr3_length: 12; cdr3_nt: TGTGCCAGTAGTACTGACAGGGTCACCTACACCTTC; cdr3_aa: CASSTDRVTYTF
j_call: TRBJ1-5; d_call: NA; clone_size: NA; v_call: TRBV2; cdr3_length: 16; cdr3_nt: TGTGCCAGCAGTGTGGCAGGGAGCTATAGCAATCAGCCCCAGCATTTT; cdr3_aa: CASSVAGSYSNQPQHF
j_call: TRBJ1-1; d_call: NA; clone_size: NA; v_call: TRBV28; cdr3_length: 15; cdr3_nt: TGTGCCAGCAGCCCAGGCAGGGGAAAGTACACTGAAGCTTTCTTT; cdr3_aa: CASSPGRGKYTEAFF
j_call: TRBJ1-5; d_call: TRBD1; clone_size: NA; v_call: TRBV28; cdr3_length: 15; cdr3_nt: TGTGCCAGCAGCCTAAACAGGGGAAGGAGTCAGCCCCAGCATTTT; cdr3_aa: CASSLNRGRSQPQHF
j_call: TRBJ1-3; d_call: NA; clone_size: once; v_call: TRBV7-6; cdr3_length: 18; cdr3_nt: TGTGCCAGCAGCTTAGCGAACGCGGGGGCCGCTTCTGGAAACACCATATATTTT; cdr3_aa: CASSLANAGAASGNTIYF
j_call: TRBJ2-1; d_call: NA; clone_size: NA; v_call: TRBV2; cdr3_length: 12; cdr3_nt: TGTGCCAGCAGATTATACTACAATGAGCAGTTCTTC; cdr3_aa: CASRLYYNEQFF
j_call: TRBJ2-5; d_call: TRBD1; clone_size: NA; v_call: TRBV18; cdr3_length: 16; cdr3_nt: TGTGCCAGCTCACCACGCGTAGGGGGCGCGGGAGAGACCCAGTACTTC; cdr3_aa: CASSPRVGGAGETQYF
j_call: TRBJ1-1; d_call: NA; clone_size: few; v_call: TRBV7-2; cdr3_length: 14; cdr3_nt: TGTGCCAGCAGCCAAGCCCCGATGAACACTGAAGCTTTCTTT; cdr3_aa: CASSQAPMNTEAFF
j_call: TRBJ1-1; d_call: NA; clone_size: NA; v_call: TRBV5-6; cdr3_length: 13; cdr3_nt: TGTGCCAGCAGCTTAGGATTCGGGACTGAAGCTTTCTTT; cdr3_aa: CASSLGFGTEAFF
j_call: TRBJ1-2; d_call: NA; clone_size: NA; v_call: TRBV6-1; cdr3_length: 12; cdr3_nt: TGTGCCAGCCAACCTGAGGGAAATGGCTACACCTTC; cdr3_aa: CASQPEGNGYTF
j_call: TRBJ2-2; d_call: TRBD2; clone_size: NA; v_call: TRBV7-8; cdr3_length: 16; cdr3_nt: TGTGCCAGCAGGACGTTCGGGACTAGGTTTCCCGGGGAGCTGTTTTTT; cdr3_aa: CASRTFGTRFPGELFF
j_call: TRBJ2-1; d_call: TRBD2; clone_size: NA; v_call: TRBV5-1; cdr3_length: 18; cdr3_nt: TGCGCCAGCAGCTCTAGGACCCTGGGGACTAGGGTATACAATGAGCAGTTCTTC; cdr3_aa: CASSSRTLGTRVYNEQFF
j_call: TRBJ2-7; d_call: TRBD1; clone_size: NA; v_call: TRBV7-2; cdr3_length: 15; cdr3_nt: TGTGCCAGCAGCTTAAAAAGGGACAGGGCCGCGGAGCAGTACTTC; cdr3_aa: CASSLKRDRAAEQYF
j_call: TRBJ2-4; d_call: TRBD2; clone_size: NA; v_call: TRBV9; cdr3_length: 15; cdr3_nt: TGTGCCAGCAGCCCCTGGGGGGGGGAAAAAAACATTCAGTACTTC; cdr3_aa: CASSPWGGEKNIQYF
j_call: TRBJ1-6; d_call: NA; clone_size: NA; v_call: TRBV11-1; cdr3_length: 17; cdr3_nt: TGTGCCAGCAGCTTACGAGGTTCGGGGCAGGGGAATTCACCCCTCCACTTT; cdr3_aa: CASSLRGSGQGNSPLHF
j_call: TRBJ1-1; d_call: NA; clone_size: NA; v_call: TRBV6-1; cdr3_length: 13; cdr3_nt: TGTGCCAGCAGTGAAGCCATTCCTCGGGGGGCTTTCTTT; cdr3_aa: CASSEAIPRGAFF
j_call: TRBJ1-2; d_call: NA; clone_size: NA; v_call: TRBV4-3; cdr3_length: 16; cdr3_nt: TGCGCCAGCAGCCAGGGGGGTTCGGCATCAAACTATGGCTACACCTTC; cdr3_aa: CASSQGGSASNYGYTF
j_call: TRBJ1-6; d_call: TRBD1; clone_size: NA; v_call: TRBV30; cdr3_length: 14; cdr3_nt: TGTGCCTGCCCAAGACAGGGCAATAATTCACCCCTCCACTTT; cdr3_aa: CACPRQGNNSPLHF
j_call: TRBJ2-5; d_call: NA; clone_size: once; v_call: TRBV9; cdr3_length: 12; cdr3_nt: TGTGCCAGCAGCCCGGGCGGGGAGACCCAGTACTTC; cdr3_aa: CASSPGGETQYF
j_call: TRBJ1-1; d_call: TRBD1; clone_size: once; v_call: TRBV4-1; cdr3_length: 13; cdr3_nt: TGCGCCAGCAGGGGACAGGGGAACACTGAAGCTTTCTTT; cdr3_aa: CASRGQGNTEAFF
j_call: TRBJ2-5; d_call: NA; clone_size: NA; v_call: TRBV19; cdr3_length: 11; cdr3_nt: TGTGCCACCCGAGGAGGAGAGACCCAGTACTTC; cdr3_aa: CATRGGETQYF
j_call: TRBJ2-7; d_call: NA; clone_size: once; v_call: TRBV5-8; cdr3_length: 14; cdr3_nt: TGTGCCAGCAGCTCTTACGTCAGGGACAACGAGCAGTACTTC; cdr3_aa: CASSSYVRDNEQYF
j_call: TRBJ1-1; d_call: NA; clone_size: NA; v_call: TRBV18; cdr3_length: 14; cdr3_nt: TGTGCCAGCTCAGCCGGGACATCAAACACTGAAGCTTTCTTT; cdr3_aa: CASSAGTSNTEAFF
j_call: TRBJ1-6; d_call: TRBD1; clone_size: NA; v_call: TRBV6-5; cdr3_length: 16; cdr3_nt: TGTGCCAGCAGTTACTACCAGGGGGTAGGGAATTCACCCCTCCACTTT; cdr3_aa: CASSYYQGVGNSPLHF
j_call: TRBJ1-1; d_call: NA; clone_size: NA; v_call: TRBV5-1; cdr3_length: 16; cdr3_nt: TGCGCCAGCAGCTTGGCCAGGGGCCACATGAACACTGAAGCTTTCTTT; cdr3_aa: CASSLARGHMNTEAFF
j_call: TRBJ2-7; d_call: NA; clone_size: NA; v_call: TRBV5-4; cdr3_length: 12; cdr3_nt: TGTGCCAGCAGTTACTCAGGGGGGGAGCAGTACTTC; cdr3_aa: CASSYSGGEQYF
j_call: TRBJ2-1; d_call: NA; clone_size: NA; v_call: TRBV5-1; cdr3_length: 16; cdr3_nt: TGCGCCAGCAGCTTGGTTTGGGGAGGTTCCTACAATGAGCAGTTCTTC; cdr3_aa: CASSLVWGGSYNEQFF
j_call: TRBJ1-5; d_call: TRBD1; clone_size: NA; v_call: TRBV27; cdr3_length: 16; cdr3_nt: TGTGCCAGCAGTTTAGCGTCCCGGGACAGGTTAGAGCCCCAGCATTTT; cdr3_aa: CASSLASRDRLEPQHF
j_call: TRBJ1-5; d_call: NA; clone_size: NA; v_call: TRBV6-1; cdr3_length: 15; cdr3_nt: TGTGCCAGCAGTGAGGTATCAGGGTATCTTCAGCCCCAGCATTTT; cdr3_aa: CASSEVSGYLQPQHF
j_call: TRBJ2-7; d_call: NA; clone_size: NA; v_call: TRBV11-2; cdr3_length: 12; cdr3_nt: TGTGCCAGCAGCTTAGACTCCTACGAGCAGTACTTC; cdr3_aa: CASSLDSYEQYF
j_call: TRBJ2-2; d_call: NA; clone_size: NA; v_call: TRBV29-1; cdr3_length: 13; cdr3_nt: TGCAGCGTTGAGGACTCCCGGACCGGGGAGCTGTTTTTT; cdr3_aa: CSVEDSRTGELFF
j_call: TRBJ1-4; d_call: NA; clone_size: NA; v_call: TRBV11-2; cdr3_length: 14; cdr3_nt: TGTGCCAGCAGCCCGCAGGGACGGTACGAAAAACTGTTTTTT; cdr3_aa: CASSPQGRYEKLFF
j_call: TRBJ2-3; d_call: NA; clone_size: once; v_call: TRBV11-3; cdr3_length: 14; cdr3_nt: TGTGCCAGCAGCTCGGGACGGATCACAGATACGCAGTATTTT; cdr3_aa: CASSSGRITDTQYF
j_call: TRBJ2-1; d_call: TRBD1; clone_size: NA; v_call: TRBV7-9; cdr3_length: 15; cdr3_nt: TGTGCCAGCCGAAATTGGGACAGCCCCAAAGATGAGCAGTTCTTC; cdr3_aa: CASRNWDSPKDEQFF
j_call: TRBJ1-4; d_call: NA; clone_size: NA; v_call: TRBV7-9; cdr3_length: 15; cdr3_nt: TGTGCCAGCAGCTCCTTCGTAGGGGGGAAGGGAAAACTGTTTTTT; cdr3_aa: CASSSFVGGKGKLFF
j_call: TRBJ2-5; d_call: TRBD2; clone_size: NA; v_call: TRBV28; cdr3_length: 19; cdr3_nt: TGTGCCAGCAGTCCCTGGGGGGGTCTCGGGACTAGGGGCCAAGAGACCCAGTACTTC; cdr3_aa: CASSPWGGLGTRGQETQYF
j_call: TRBJ2-7; d_call: NA; clone_size: NA; v_call: TRBV5-4; cdr3_length: 16; cdr3_nt: TGTGCCAGCAGCCCTATTAGGGGGTCCCGACCCTACGAGCAGTACTTC; cdr3_aa: CASSPIRGSRPYEQYF
j_call: TRBJ1-1; d_call: TRBD1; clone_size: once; v_call: TRBV5-6; cdr3_length: 14; cdr3_nt: TGTGCCAGCAGCTGGACAGGGAAGAATACTGAAGCTTTCTTT; cdr3_aa: CASSWTGKNTEAFF
j_call: TRBJ2-7; d_call: NA; clone_size: NA; v_call: TRBV7-2; cdr3_length: 14; cdr3_nt: TGTGCCAGCAGCGGGGGCACGGGACCCTACGAGCAGTACTTC; cdr3_aa: CASSGGTGPYEQYF
j_call: TRBJ1-2; d_call: TRBD1; clone_size: NA; v_call: TRBV10-3; cdr3_length: 13; cdr3_nt: TGTGCCATCCGGGACAGGGGATCTGATGGCTACACCTTC; cdr3_aa: CAIRDRGSDGYTF
j_call: TRBJ2-7; d_call: TRBD2; clone_size: NA; v_call: TRBV7-9; cdr3_length: 16; cdr3_nt: TGTGCCAGCAGCCCCCTCGGGGGACTAGCGGGATACGGGCAGTACTTC; cdr3_aa: CASSPLGGLAGYGQYF
j_call: TRBJ1-3; d_call: TRBD1; clone_size: once; v_call: TRBV6-5; cdr3_length: 14; cdr3_nt: TGTGCCAGCAGTTTGACAGGGCCTGGAAACACCATATATTTT; cdr3_aa: CASSLTGPGNTIYF
j_call: TRBJ2-1; d_call: NA; clone_size: NA; v_call: TRBV6-5; cdr3_length: 14; cdr3_nt: TGTGCCAGCAGTCCGGGACTTTTTGGCCATGAGCAGTTCTTC; cdr3_aa: CASSPGLFGHEQFF
j_call: TRBJ1-5; d_call: NA; clone_size: NA; v_call: TRBV5-1; cdr3_length: 16; cdr3_nt: TGCGCCAGCAGCTTGGCCGGAGGAGCTAGCAATCAGCCCCAGCATTTT; cdr3_aa: CASSLAGGASNQPQHF
j_call: TRBJ1-5; d_call: NA; clone_size: few; v_call: TRBV2; cdr3_length: 13; cdr3_nt: TGTGCCAGCAGTGGGGAAGGGCTTCAGCCCCAGCATTTT; cdr3_aa: CASSGEGLQPQHF
j_call: TRBJ1-2; d_call: NA; clone_size: few; v_call: TRBV28; cdr3_length: 14; cdr3_nt: TGTGCCAGCAGTTTGGGGGATTACTCCTATGGCTACACCTTC; cdr3_aa: CASSLGDYSYGYTF
j_call: TRBJ1-1; d_call: NA; clone_size: NA; v_call: TRBV5-1; cdr3_length: 13; cdr3_nt: TGCGCCAGCAGCTCGATGGTAGGGACTGAAGCTTTCTTT; cdr3_aa: CASSSMVGTEAFF
j_call: TRBJ2-7; d_call: TRBD1; clone_size: NA; v_call: TRBV6-1; cdr3_length: 13; cdr3_nt: TGTGCCAGCAGTTATCCCGACAGGGGCGAGCAGTACTTC; cdr3_aa: CASSYPDRGEQYF
j_call: TRBJ2-3; d_call: NA; clone_size: NA; v_call: TRBV4-3; cdr3_length: 14; cdr3_nt: TGCGCCAGCAGCCAAGGATTACGGAGGGATACGCAGTATTTT; cdr3_aa: CASSQGLRRDTQYF
j_call: TRBJ2-3; d_call: NA; clone_size: NA; v_call: TRBV7-2; cdr3_length: 17; cdr3_nt: TGTGCCAGCAGCCACCGGGCCTACGAACTCAACACAGATACGCAGTATTTT; cdr3_aa: CASSHRAYELNTDTQYF